One and the same sample provided the 21 T cell receptor beta chains below, sequenced in a study of lymphopenia after photon versus proton radiotherapy (dated 2019 in TCRdb). To prepare the library, the immunoSEQ multiplex PCR assay was applied. The table comes from immuneACCESS by way of TCRdb, which keeps in-frame sequences with V and J called. Part of the clones is missing from these tables; in studies checked, under half for an unresolved V gene and the rest for unknown reasons. Present in this sample are about 45,000 clones, 65% to 90% of which were seen just once. The top ten clonotypes cover about 2.2% of the sample. This material consisted of peripheral blood, taken from a patient treated with photon-based radiotherapy. The receptor source for this set is a man aged 35 to 55 with gastric cancer.

This clone was detected only once. J is TRBJ2-1 and V is TRBV2, with no clear D. CDR1 is SNHLY and CDR2 is FYNNEI in the germline V gene. This CDR3 has 12 amino acids. V lost 7 bases and J lost 3, with 7 bases in between. The CDR3 coding sequence is TGTGCCAGCAAATTTGACTACAATGAGCAGTTCTTC. It is translated as CASKFDYNEQFF.

The CDR3 nucleotides are TGTGCTAGTGGTCCCGGACAGGTATTAGGAGAGACCCAGTACTTC. Translated, it gives CASGPGQVLGETQYF. V and J are TRBV12-5 and TRBJ2-5; TRBD1 matches 7 bases. V lost 5 bases, J lost 4 bases, and 10 bases stayed unmatched. The CDR3 is 15 amino acids. Germline V gene data show CDR1 as LGHNT and CDR2 as FRNRAP.

The V and J genes are TRBV20-1 and TRBJ2-1; D may correspond to TRBD1 or TRBD2 (5 bases each). This CDR3 has 11 amino acids. Trimming left V 6 bases short and J 8 bases short, with 11 bases between. Germline values: CDR1 DFQATT, CDR2 SNEGSKA (reference sequence). The CDR3, as DNA: TGCAGTGCCGCACTGGGGGATGAGCAGTTCTTC. Protein: CSAALGDEQFF.

The chain employs TRBV10-3 and TRBJ2-7, with 7 bases aligning to TRBD1. The CDR3 covers 13 residues. The V gene's germline CDR1 is ENHRY and CDR2 SYGVKD. V shed 0 bases, J shed 9 bases, and the junction held 5 bases outside the gene matches. The CDR3 bases are TGTGCCATCAGTGAGTCGACAGGGTTCGGGCAGTACTTC. Its protein is CAISESTGFGQYF.

V is TRBV27 and J is TRBJ1-1; D is uncertain. CDR3 length equals 13 residues. The V gene's germline CDR1 is MNHEY and CDR2 SMNVEV (reference sequence). The chain's CDR3 is CVSNRVWGTEAFF. CDR3 DNA: TGTGTCTCAAACCGGGTTTGGGGCACTGAAGCTTTCTTT.

The chain employs TRBV6-4 and TRBJ1-1; D perhaps matches TRBD1 (5 bases). Germline V gives CDR1 MRHNA, CDR2 SNTAGT. Trimming left V 3 bases short and J 4 bases short, with 15 bases between. This CDR3 is 15 amino acids long. In nucleotides, the CDR3 is TGTGCCAGCAGTGAGTCCCAGGGCGAGGTCACTGAAGCTTTCTTT. This sequence encodes CASSESQGEVTEAFF.

The chain uses TRBV11-2 and TRBJ1-5; TRBD1 is a possible D gene (5 bases). V was pared by 6 bases and J by 2 bases, with 20 bases between. CDR3 length: 17 residues. Germline V gene sequence: CDR1 SGHAT, CDR2 FQNNGV. The CDR3: CASRSGRGEGGNQPQHF. CDR3 in DNA: TGTGCCAGCAGATCCGGGAGGGGAGAGGGAGGCAATCAGCCCCAGCATTTT.

This rearrangement joins TRBV7-9 to TRBJ2-3; 10 positions agree with TRBD2. V lost 6 bases, J lost 5 bases, and 11 bases stayed unmatched. The CDR3 is 16 amino acids. Germline V gene sequence: CDR1 SEHNR, CDR2 FQNEAQ (reference sequence). CDR3 DNA sequence: TGTGCCAGCAGGTCTCAGCGGGGGGGCCTGAAAGATACGCAGTATTTT. It translates to CASRSQRGGLKDTQYF.

This sequence joins TRBV5-5 and TRBJ1-4, with 11 bases fitting TRBD1. The V segment lost 3 bases and the J segment 7 bases; nucleotides outside the gene matches: 2. The germline V gene encodes CDR1 SGHKS and CDR2 YYEKEE (reference sequence). The CDR3 consists of 14 residues. The CDR3 bases are TGTGCCAGCAGCTCCGGGACAGGGGGTGAAAAACTGTTTTTT. It encodes CASSSGTGGEKLFF.

The V gene is TRBV2, the J gene TRBJ2-2, with D unresolved. The CDR3 totals 15 residues. Germline lookup yields CDR1 SNHLY and CDR2 FYNNEI. The V end was cut by 4 bases, the J end by 0 bases, with 9 bases between. Here the CDR3 DNA reads TGTGCCAGCAGTGCTGACGGTCCGAACACCGGGGAGCTGTTTTTT. This encodes CASSADGPNTGELFF. Combining the CDR3 with reference TRBV2 and TRBJ2-2 gives the whole variable domain EPEVTQTPSHQVTQMGQEVILRCVPISNHLYFYWYRQILGQKVEFLVSFYNNEISEKSEIFDDQFSVERPDGSNFTLKIRSTKLEDSAMYFCASSADGPNTGELFFGEGSRLTVL.

The gene calls are TRBV10-3 and TRBJ2-5; D perhaps matches TRBD1 (6 bases). The V gene's germline CDR1 is ENHRY and CDR2 SYGVKD. V lost 11 bases, J lost 2 bases, and 15 bases lay in between. The CDR3 has 13 residues. The CDR3 loop reads CAGGGAPQETQYF. CDR3 nucleotide sequence: TGTGCCGGGGGCGGCGCCCCTCAAGAGACCCAGTACTTC.

The V call is TRBV18, the J call TRBJ2-3, with a weak D call TRBD1 (8 bases). V lost 6 bases and J 6 bases, leaving 16 bases between the germline ends. This CDR3 region has 14 residues. Germline loops: CDR1 KGHSH, CDR2 LQKENI. CDR3 DNA sequence: TGTGCCAGCTCGCTAGGACAGGGAGGGGATACGCAGTATTTT. The encoded protein is CASSLGQGGDTQYF.

The rearrangement links TRBV6-1 to TRBJ2-6; either TRBD1 or TRBD2 may supply D (7 bases each). The CDR3 is 17 amino acids. Germline CDR1 reads MNHNS; CDR2 reads SASEGT. Trimming left V 4 bases short and J 2 bases short, with 15 bases between. This CDR3 is CASSAGQGGPGANVLTF. CDR3 DNA: TGTGCCAGCAGTGCCGGGCAGGGGGGGCCTGGGGCCAACGTCCTGACTTTC.

This chain connects TRBV4-2 to TRBJ2-5; 8 bases map to TRBD2. The CDR3 contains 20 residues. CDR1 LGHNA and CDR2 YNFKEQ come from the germline V gene. Trimming cost V 0 bases and J 0 bases; bases outside gene matches: 15. The CDR3 DNA follows: TGTGCCAGCAGCCAAGAGTGGGGAGGTTTACTAGCGGATAACCAAGAGACCCAGTACTTC. Its protein is CASSQEWGGLLADNQETQYF.

For this clone: Other DNA sequences in this sample translate to the same CDR3. V usage is TRBV4-3 and J usage is TRBJ2-3; TRBD2 might be the D (5 bases). Germline assignment: CDR1 LGHNA and CDR2 YSLEER. The CDR3 is 15 residues long. V lost 1 base to trimming and J lost 0 bases, with 8 bases between them. In DNA, the CDR3 is TGCGCCAGCAGCCAAGCCGGGGTAAGCACAGATACGCAGTATTTT. Protein: CASSQAGVSTDTQYF.

This sequence joins TRBV6-1 and TRBJ1-1, with 9 bases identical to TRBD1. Per germline, CDR1 MNHNS and CDR2 SASEGT. The CDR3 totals 14 residues. J was trimmed by 1 base and V by 10 bases; bases with no gene match: 7. CDR3 in amino acids: CATTGGVRNTEAFF. For the CDR3, the DNA is TGTGCCACCACAGGGGGCGTCAGGAACACTGAAGCTTTCTTT.

V gene TRBV12-5 combines with J gene TRBJ2-7, with a tentative D call TRBD1 (6 bases). The CDR3 extends over 20 amino acids. Germline CDR1 is LGHNT and CDR2 is FRNRAP. V gave up 0 bases and J gave up 2 bases, with 26 bases separating them. CDR3 in amino acids: CASGLVPKQSGTPKAYEQYF. The CDR3 coding sequence is TGTGCTAGTGGTTTGGTACCAAAACAGTCGGGGACACCCAAGGCCTACGAGCAGTACTTC.

The V and J genes are TRBV21-1 and TRBJ1-2. TRBV21-1 is flagged as a pseudogene. This CDR3 region has 13 residues. The CDR3: CASSKGTVYGYTF. In DNA, the CDR3 is TGTGCCAGCAGCAAAGGAACGGTGTATGGCTACACCTTC.

The rearrangement links TRBV30 to TRBJ1-2; no clear D. V lost 5 bases to trimming and J lost 0 bases, with 16 bases between them. The CDR3 is 15 residues long. Per germline, CDR1 GTSNPN and CDR2 SVGIG (reference sequence). CDR3 nucleotide sequence: TGTGCCTGGTCCCAATCAGGCACCTCTAACTATGGCTACACCTTC. It yields the protein CAWSQSGTSNYGYTF.

This chain joins TRBV19 and TRBJ1-1; tentative D call: TRBD1 (6 bases). V was shortened by 6 bases and J by 1 base, with 15 bases between the two germline ends. CDR1 is LNHDA and CDR2 is SQIVND in the germline V gene (reference sequence). There are 15 residues in the CDR3. DNA for the CDR3: TGTGCCAGTAGCGCGACCCAGGGGCAGAACACTGAAGCTTTCTTT. Its translation is CASSATQGQNTEAFF.

The rearrangement links TRBV5-1 to TRBJ2-1; 7 nucleotides line up with TRBD2. Germline V gives CDR1 SGHRS, CDR2 YFSETQ. V shed 4 bases and J 6 bases; nucleotides not matched to a gene: 7. The length of the CDR3 is 14 residues. The CDR3: CASSPGLVGNEQFF. For the CDR3, the DNA is TGCGCCAGCAGCCCCGGACTAGTCGGCAATGAGCAGTTCTTC.